This is a list of T cell receptor beta chains from one sample in a study of T-cell memory formation after mild COVID-19. TCRdb ran MiXCR on the 5' RACE reads and lists one entry per CDR3 protein. The sample shows 50,000 to 60,000 distinct CDR3 sequences, roughly 25% of them seen only once. Sample: PBMCs or a T cell subset sorted from them (not recorded which). These receptors were collected from a man younger than 35 who had mild COVID-19 (a few samples of this study predate the infection). Cell type and time point are not known. Both conserved end residues are part of each CDR3. The D gene is left open where the match is weak. Rows may omit the clone size; those that give it use once, few, many or a size class.

cdr3_length	v_call	d_call	j_call	clone_size	cdr3_aa	cdr3_nt
16	TRBV7-2	-	TRBJ2-5	few	CASSLGVSGPQETQYF	TGTGCCAGCAGCTTAGGAGTTAGCGGTCCCCAAGAGACCCAGTACTTC
15	TRBV13	TRBD1	TRBJ1-1	-	CASSETDRRNTEAFF	TGTGCCAGCAGCGAGACGGACAGGAGGAACACTGAAGCTTTCTTT
14	TRBV19	-	TRBJ2-1	-	CASWGFSSYNEQFF	TGTGCCAGCTGGGGGTTCAGCTCCTACAATGAGCAGTTCTTC
14	TRBV11-2	-	TRBJ2-3	few	CASSPDLGPDTQYF	TGTGCCAGCAGCCCAGACTTGGGGCCAGATACGCAGTATTTT
17	TRBV6-2/TRBV6-3	TRBD2	TRBJ2-5	-	CASSLGLASPVQETQYF	TGTGCCAGCAGTCTGGGACTAGCCTCACCGGTTCAAGAGACCCAGTACTTC
15	TRBV9	TRBD1	TRBJ2-3	-	CASSVEGASTDTQYF	TGTGCCAGCAGCGTAGAGGGGGCCTCCACAGATACGCAGTATTTT
16	TRBV6-2/TRBV6-3	-	TRBJ2-5	-	CASSYLGLTTQETQYF	TGTGCCAGCAGTTACCTCGGACTGACGACACAAGAGACCCAGTACTTC
15	TRBV7-9	TRBD2	TRBJ2-5	-	CASSSRASGLETQYF	TGTGCCAGCAGCTCTCGGGCTAGCGGATTAGAGACCCAGTACTTC
15	TRBV20-1	-	TRBJ2-4	few	CSARDLETAKNIQYF	TGCAGTGCTAGAGATCTGGAGACAGCTAAAAACATTCAGTACTTC
15	TRBV28	-	TRBJ2-1	few	CASSPRRLLNDEQFF	TGTGCCAGCAGTCCGCGCCGGTTACTAAACGATGAGCAGTTCTTC
12	TRBV12-3/TRBV12-4	TRBD1	TRBJ1-1	-	CASSHRGTEAFF	TGTGCCAGCAGTCACAGGGGAACTGAAGCTTTCTTT
11	TRBV11-2	-	TRBJ2-2	-	CASSTRGELFF	TGTGCCAGCAGCACCAGGGGGGAGCTGTTTTTT
12	TRBV29-1	-	TRBJ2-3	few	CSVDAGTDTQYF	TGCAGCGTTGACGCAGGGACAGATACGCAGTATTTT
17	TRBV20-1	TRBD1	TRBJ1-4	few	CSALKDAHRGTNEKLFF	TGCAGTGCTCTTAAGGACGCACACAGGGGCACTAATGAAAAACTGTTTTTT
15	TRBV4-1	TRBD1	TRBJ2-3	few	CASSRADRDTDTQYF	TGCGCCAGCAGCCGAGCAGACAGGGACACAGATACGCAGTATTTT
15	TRBV24-1	-	TRBJ1-5	-	CATSDKQGRGQPQHF	TGTGCCACCAGTGACAAACAGGGTCGCGGTCAGCCCCAGCATTTT
15	TRBV28	TRBD1	TRBJ2-6	few	CASSLGDRETNVLTF	TGTGCCAGCAGTTTAGGGGACAGGGAGACCAACGTCCTGACTTTC
14	TRBV21-1	-	TRBJ1-6	few	CASIPSQGNSPLHF	TGTGCCTCCATCCCGTCACAGGGAAATTCACCCCTCCACTTT
14	TRBV5-1	-	TRBJ1-1	-	CASSFGNMNTEAFF	TGCGCCAGCAGCTTTGGGAATATGAACACTGAAGCTTTCTTT
14	TRBV7-2	-	TRBJ2-3	few	CASSLRPSTDTQYF	TGTGCCAGCAGCTTACGCCCTAGCACAGATACGCAGTATTTT
15	TRBV5-4	-	TRBJ2-1	-	CASSLGRGGLGEQFF	TGTGCCAGCAGCTTAGGAAGGGGGGGCCTTGGCGAGCAGTTCTTC
10	TRBV25-1	-	TRBJ2-5	many	CASGQETQYF	TGTGCCAGCGGGCAAGAGACCCAGTACTTC
15	TRBV9	TRBD2	TRBJ2-1	-	CASSVAGGLSNEQFF	TGTGCCAGCAGCGTAGCGGGGGGGCTGTCCAATGAGCAGTTCTTC
14	TRBV7-9	-	TRBJ2-1	many	CASSLAQADNEQFF	TGTGCCAGCAGCTTAGCCCAGGCAGACAATGAGCAGTTCTTC
14	TRBV4-3	-	TRBJ1-5	-	CASSQGWSNQPQHF	TGCGCCAGCAGCCAAGGGTGGAGCAATCAGCCCCAGCATTTT
15	TRBV15	-	TRBJ1-1	few	CATSRGSLGDTEAFF	TGTGCCACCAGCAGAGGCTCTTTAGGCGACACTGAAGCTTTCTTT
13	TRBV6-6	-	TRBJ2-7	-	CASSYEYSYEQYF	TGTGCCAGCAGTTACGAGTACTCCTACGAGCAGTACTTC
13	TRBV10-2	-	TRBJ2-7	few	CASSHSGPYEQYF	TGCGCCAGCAGTCATAGTGGGCCTTACGAGCAGTACTTC
16	TRBV12-3/TRBV12-4	TRBD1	TRBJ2-5	few	CASSLAPQGYQETQYF	TGTGCCAGCAGTTTAGCTCCACAGGGGTACCAAGAGACCCAGTACTTC
11	TRBV29-1	-	TRBJ2-7	few	CSVSTSYEQYF	TGCAGCGTTTCAACCTCGTACGAGCAGTACTTC
13	TRBV20-1	-	TRBJ2-3	few	CSARWLVEDTQYF	TGCAGTGCTAGATGGCTAGTAGAAGATACGCAGTATTTT
14	TRBV7-8	-	TRBJ2-7	-	CASSFGESSYEQYF	TGTGCCAGCAGCTTCGGGGAGAGCTCCTACGAGCAGTACTTC
13	TRBV4-3	-	TRBJ2-3	many	CASAGAHRDTQYF	TGCGCCAGCGCCGGTGCCCATCGGGATACGCAGTATTTT
13	TRBV9	-	TRBJ2-7	-	CASSVSQTYEQYF	TGTGCCAGCAGCGTATCACAGACCTACGAGCAGTACTTC
16	TRBV4-1	TRBD1	TRBJ2-3	-	CASSQAWTGGTDTQYF	TGCGCCAGCAGCCAGGCGTGGACAGGGGGCACAGATACGCAGTATTTT
14	TRBV4-3	TRBD1	TRBJ2-5	-	CASSQDDRGETQYF	TGCGCCAGCAGCCAGGACGACAGGGGAGAGACCCAGTACTTC
14	TRBV21-1	-	TRBJ2-1	few	CASSTSPAGEEQFF	TGTGCCAGCAGCACCTCCCCAGCGGGAGAAGAGCAGTTCTTC
15	TRBV19	-	TRBJ1-2	-	CASSPGHQGGYGYTF	TGTGCCAGTAGTCCGGGACACCAAGGAGGCTATGGCTACACCTTC
19	TRBV6-5	-	TRBJ2-3	-	CASSYKFSPSGVYTDTQYF	TGTGCCAGCAGTTATAAATTTTCTCCGTCAGGGGTCTACACAGATACGCAGTATTTT
14	TRBV20-1	TRBD2	TRBJ2-7	-	CSARERGKTYEQYF	TGCAGTGCTCGTGAGCGGGGAAAAACCTACGAGCAGTACTTC
17	TRBV7-9	-	TRBJ2-3	few	CASSYATRDEFTDTQYF	TGTGCCAGCAGCTACGCGACGCGAGACGAGTTCACAGATACGCAGTATTTT
15	TRBV7-9	-	TRBJ2-5	few	CASSLPGPRRETQYF	TGTGCCAGCAGCCTTCCGGGCCCCCGGCGGGAGACCCAGTACTTC
13	TRBV27	TRBD1	TRBJ1-2	-	CASSEGAGYGYTF	TGTGCCAGCAGTGAGGGGGCAGGCTATGGCTACACCTTC
12	TRBV2	-	TRBJ2-1	-	CASDGGGDEQFF	TGTGCCAGCGACGGAGGGGGAGATGAGCAGTTCTTC
13	TRBV6-5	-	TRBJ1-5	-	CASSYRANQPQHF	TGTGCCAGCAGCTACAGGGCTAACCAGCCCCAGCATTTT
12	TRBV5-6	-	TRBJ2-3	-	CASSWSSDTQYF	TGTGCCAGCAGCTGGTCAAGCGATACGCAGTATTTT
12	TRBV20-1	-	TRBJ2-4	-	CSAVLGGGIQYF	TGCAGTGCAGTCTTGGGGGGTGGCATTCAGTACTTC